This T cell receptor (beta chain) was captured in a study of human T cells and chemical hapten exposure. Across the whole study: Sensitization involved placing 2% DPC onto a 2 cm by 2 cm region of upper inner arm skin. While the approximately 24-week study was under way, patients received diphenylcyclopropenone on the scalp every week. Regarding the study as a whole: The number of TCRs above 1 in 1000 frequency did not change after DPC sensitization. There was a positive correlation between PT1 expanded TCR counts and patch test score.

This clonotype was seen at least ten times. The target antigen is unknown. Time point denoted: pre-sensitization, week 0. The treatment denotes: therapeutic diphenylcyclopropenone sensitization with weekly scalp DPC. CDR3 length equals 15 residues. Germline V gene data show CDR1 as SGHVS and CDR2 as FQNEAQ. The V end lost 5 bases, the J end lost 7 bases, and 15 bases lay between the germline ends. TCRdb re-called the RACE reads through MiXCR, storing one row per CDR3 protein. Among about 74,000 distinct CDR3 sequences listed, approximately 15% were seen once. The source was whole blood, collected in connection with sensitization to the hapten diphenylcyclopropenone (DPC). The TCR sequence derives from a woman in her forties or fifties with alopecia areata. Some clones in this sample may be carry-over from other donors' samples. The rearrangement joins TRBV7-8 to TRBJ1-6; D is undetermined. In DNA form, the CDR3 reads TGTGCCAGCAGCGCAAGGGTCCAAGAAAATTCACCCCTCCACTTT. Translating gives CASSARVQENSPLHF.